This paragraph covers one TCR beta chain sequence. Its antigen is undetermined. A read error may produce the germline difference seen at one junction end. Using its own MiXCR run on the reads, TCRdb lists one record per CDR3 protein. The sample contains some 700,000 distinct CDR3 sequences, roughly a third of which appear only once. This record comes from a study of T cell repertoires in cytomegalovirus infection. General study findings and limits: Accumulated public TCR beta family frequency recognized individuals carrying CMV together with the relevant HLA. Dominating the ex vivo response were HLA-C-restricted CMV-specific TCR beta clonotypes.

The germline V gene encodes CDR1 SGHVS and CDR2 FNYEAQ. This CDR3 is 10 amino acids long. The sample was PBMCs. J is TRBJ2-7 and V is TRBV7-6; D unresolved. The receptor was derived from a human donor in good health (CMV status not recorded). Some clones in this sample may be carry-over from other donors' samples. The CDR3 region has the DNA TGTGCCAGCAGCTTAGCGCAGGCCAACTTC. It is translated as CASSLAQANF.